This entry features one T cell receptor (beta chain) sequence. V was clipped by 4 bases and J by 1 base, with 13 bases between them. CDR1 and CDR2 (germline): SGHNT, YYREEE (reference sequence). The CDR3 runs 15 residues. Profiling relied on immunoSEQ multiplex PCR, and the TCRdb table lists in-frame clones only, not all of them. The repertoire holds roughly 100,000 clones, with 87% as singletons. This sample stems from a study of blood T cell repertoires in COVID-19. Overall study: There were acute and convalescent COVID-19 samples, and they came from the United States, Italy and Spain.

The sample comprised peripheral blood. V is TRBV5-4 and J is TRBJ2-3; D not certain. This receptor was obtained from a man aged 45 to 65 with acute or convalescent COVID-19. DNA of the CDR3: TGTGCCAGCAGCGCCCGTCTAGGTCGCACAGATACGCAGTATTTT. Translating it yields CASSARLGRTDTQYF.